A selection of T cell receptor beta chains follows, all from one sample in a study of blood T cell repertoires in COVID-19. Libraries were prepared by immunoSEQ multiplex PCR; TCRdb keeps only in-frame clonotypes and omits some of them. The sample lists 60,000 to 90,000 clones, 90% occurring once. The specimen sequenced was peripheral blood. These receptor sequences come from a woman older than 75 with acute or convalescent COVID-19. Both conserved end residues are part of each CDR3. A D gene is named only where the DNA matches it firmly. The size of a clone is reported for some rows only, either as once, few or many, or as a class for expanded clones.

CDR3 protein: CASDPGGRETQYF
CDR3 DNA: TGCGCCAGCGACCCAGGGGGCCGGGAGACCCAGTACTTC
V gene: TRBV5-1
clone size: -
CDR3 length: 13
D gene: TRBD1
J gene: TRBJ2-5

CDR3 protein: CASSPGAGGRVETQYF
CDR3 DNA: TGTGCCAGCAGCCCCGGAGCGGGGGGGCGAGTAGAGACCCAGTACTTC
V gene: TRBV3-1/TRBV3-2
clone size: -
CDR3 length: 16
D gene: TRBD2
J gene: TRBJ2-5

CDR3 protein: CAISESGGQGRRETQYF
CDR3 DNA: TGTGCCATCAGTGAATCAGGGGGACAGGGGCGGCGGGAGACCCAGTACTTC
V gene: TRBV10-3
clone size: -
CDR3 length: 17
D gene: TRBD1
J gene: TRBJ2-5

CDR3 protein: CASRLAGAGEQYF
CDR3 DNA: TGTGCCAGCAGGCTTGCGGGAGCTGGCGAGCAGTACTTC
V gene: TRBV6-5
clone size: -
CDR3 length: 13
D gene: TRBD2
J gene: TRBJ2-7

CDR3 protein: CASSLTGYYGYTF
CDR3 DNA: TGTGCCAGCAGTTTAACAGGGTACTATGGCTACACCTTC
V gene: TRBV12-3/TRBV12-4
clone size: -
CDR3 length: 13
D gene: -
J gene: TRBJ1-2

CDR3 protein: CASSVALASGGANEQFF
CDR3 DNA: TGTGCCAGCAGCGTAGCTTTGGCCAGCGGGGGGGCAAATGAGCAGTTCTTC
V gene: TRBV9
clone size: few
CDR3 length: 17
D gene: TRBD2
J gene: TRBJ2-1

CDR3 protein: CASSYTGGTEAFF
CDR3 DNA: TGTGCCAGCAGTTACACAGGGGGCACTGAAGCTTTCTTT
V gene: TRBV6-5
clone size: -
CDR3 length: 13
D gene: TRBD1
J gene: TRBJ1-1

CDR3 protein: CASSSLPGNNEKLFF
CDR3 DNA: TGTGCCAGCAGCAGCTTGCCGGGGAATAATGAAAAACTGTTTTTT
V gene: TRBV5-4
clone size: once
CDR3 length: 15
D gene: -
J gene: TRBJ1-4

CDR3 protein: CASSLGGRVYEQYF
CDR3 DNA: TGTGCCAGCAGCTTGGGCGGGAGGGTTTACGAGCAGTACTTC
V gene: TRBV5-4
clone size: few
CDR3 length: 14
D gene: TRBD2
J gene: TRBJ2-7

CDR3 protein: CASSLDSHNYGYTF
CDR3 DNA: TGTGCCAGCAGCTTGGACAGTCATAACTATGGCTACACCTTC
V gene: TRBV7-9
clone size: -
CDR3 length: 14
D gene: -
J gene: TRBJ1-2

CDR3 protein: CAIRRTAGMNTEAFF
CDR3 DNA: TGTGCCATCAGACGGACAGCTGGCATGAACACTGAAGCTTTCTTT
V gene: TRBV10-3
clone size: few
CDR3 length: 15
D gene: -
J gene: TRBJ1-1

CDR3 protein: CASSLDRQVNTEAFF
CDR3 DNA: TGTGCCAGCAGCTTAGATCGACAGGTCAACACTGAAGCTTTCTTT
V gene: TRBV7-8
clone size: -
CDR3 length: 15
D gene: -
J gene: TRBJ1-1

CDR3 protein: CASSFNSGQETQYF
CDR3 DNA: TGTGCCAGCAGCTTCAATAGCGGTCAAGAGACCCAGTACTTC
V gene: TRBV5-4
clone size: few
CDR3 length: 14
D gene: -
J gene: TRBJ2-5

CDR3 protein: CASSQGPLRGTEAFF
CDR3 DNA: TGTGCCAGCAGCCAAGGGCCCTTGCGGGGCACTGAAGCTTTCTTT
V gene: TRBV5-6
clone size: once
CDR3 length: 15
D gene: -
J gene: TRBJ1-1

CDR3 protein: CAISESKQGNSPLHF
CDR3 DNA: TGTGCCATCAGTGAGTCGAAACAGGGAAATTCACCCCTCCACTTT
V gene: TRBV10-3
clone size: -
CDR3 length: 15
D gene: -
J gene: TRBJ1-6

CDR3 protein: CASCLQGKKLFF
CDR3 DNA: TGTGCCAGCTGCCTCCAGGGGAAAAAACTGTTTTTT
V gene: TRBV12-3/TRBV12-4
clone size: -
CDR3 length: 12
D gene: -
J gene: TRBJ1-4

CDR3 protein: CASSLASGRKETQYF
CDR3 DNA: TGCGCCAGCAGCTTGGCTAGCGGGAGAAAAGAGACCCAGTACTTC
V gene: TRBV5-1
clone size: -
CDR3 length: 15
D gene: TRBD2
J gene: TRBJ2-5